The 12 T cell receptor beta chains below were found in one sample sequenced in a study of shared clonotypes between healthy human individuals. Repertoires were generated with immunoSEQ multiplex PCR, while TCRdb's copy carries only in-frame clones and drops some. The repertoire includes fewer than 1.8 million clones, just under 99% of them detected once, and roughly 0.35% sits in the top ten. The sample was naive CD4+ T cells sorted from blood. Subset of the sample: CD45RA+ positively selected. The receptors shown here come from a man aged 30 to 45 in good health.

This chain connects TRBV18 to TRBJ2-1, with TRBD2 matching over 9 bases. Germline V gene lookup returns CDR1 KGHSH and CDR2 LQKENI. CDR3 length: 17 amino acids. V trimming: 3 bases; J trimming: 7 bases; junction bases outside the gene matches: 13. The chain's CDR3 is CASSPLGSGGSVNEQFF. The DNA for the CDR3 is TGTGCCAGCTCACCCCTAGGGAGCGGGGGGTCTGTAAATGAGCAGTTCTTC.

This chain links TRBV9 with TRBJ2-6; 7 bases map to TRBD2. J gave up 0 bases and V 4 bases, and 10 bases lay outside the gene matches. Germline values: CDR1 SGDLS, CDR2 YYNGEE. The CDR3 is 18 residues long. The CDR3 sequence is CASSPRDYLGSGANVLTF. In DNA form, the CDR3 reads TGTGCCAGCAGCCCCAGGGACTACTTGGGCTCTGGGGCCAACGTCCTGACTTTC.

The chain employs TRBV11-2 and TRBJ2-1; 9 bases align to TRBD2. V shed 6 bases and J 6 bases; nucleotides not matched to a gene: 12. The CDR3 length is 16 residues. Germline loops: CDR1 SGHAT, CDR2 FQNNGV. The CDR3 loop reads CASRFTAGTSSNEQFF. DNA for the CDR3: TGTGCCAGCAGATTTACTGCCGGGACTAGCTCCAATGAGCAGTTCTTC.

The chain is built from TRBV6-5 and TRBJ1-5, with a weak D call TRBD1 (5 bases). V lost 10 bases, J lost 5 bases, and 18 bases lay in between. The CDR3 has 14 residues. Germline values: CDR1 MNHEY, CDR2 SVGAGI. The CDR3 sequence is CATQTGDGYQPQHF. CDR3 nucleotide sequence: TGTGCCACCCAGACTGGGGACGGTTATCAGCCCCAGCATTTT.

This rearrangement joins TRBV11-2 to TRBJ1-4; 11 positions match TRBD1. In germline, CDR1 is SGHAT, CDR2 FQNNGV. V gave up 4 bases and J gave up 8 bases; unmatched junction bases: 6. The CDR3 has 15 amino acids. For the CDR3, the DNA is TGTGCCAGCAGCTCGGACAGGGGGCGTTGGGAAAAACTGTTTTTT. Its translation: CASSSDRGRWEKLFF.

This clone has a single count. The chain links TRBV2 to TRBJ2-4; 7 nucleotides match TRBD2. Trimming cost V 4 bases and J 0 bases; bases outside gene matches: 9. Germline V gives CDR1 SNHLY, CDR2 FYNNEI. The CDR3 loop spans 17 amino acids. Written as DNA, the CDR3 is TGTGCCAGCAGTGCCCTGGGGCGGGAGATAGCCAAAAACATTCAGTACTTC. This codes for CASSALGREIAKNIQYF. Together with reference TRBV2 and TRBJ2-4, the CDR3 gives the full variable domain: EPEVTQTPSHQVTQMGQEVILRCVPISNHLYFYWYRQILGQKVEFLVSFYNNEISEKSEIFDDQFSVERPDGSNFTLKIRSTKLEDSAMYFCASSALGREIAKNIQYFGAGTRLSVL.

The genes are TRBV19 and TRBJ1-3, with TRBD1 identical over 11 bases. Germline-derived CDR1 and CDR2 are LNHDA and SQIVND (reference sequence). This CDR3 spans 14 amino acids. Unmatched junction bases numbered 2, after V lost 8 bases and J lost 2 bases. The chain's CDR3 is CASGQGAAGNTIYF. The CDR3 DNA sequence: TGTGCCAGTGGACAGGGGGCTGCTGGAAACACCATATATTTT.

This clone was observed once. At the DNA level, this CDR3 is encoded by other sequences in the same sample as well. CDR3 nucleotide sequence: TGTGCCAGCTCACCTGGGACTAGCGGTTCCTACGAGCAGTACTTC. Encoded protein: CASSPGTSGSYEQYF. The chain links TRBV18 to TRBJ2-7, with 11 bases fitting TRBD2. Germline lookup yields CDR1 KGHSH and CDR2 LQKENI. The CDR3 sequence is 15 residues long. Losses at the gene ends were 3 bases for V and 1 base for J; bases not matched to a gene: 2.

The V and J genes are TRBV30 and TRBJ1-5; D not resolved. Trimming removed 3 bases at V and 5 bases at J, with 14 bases between. The CDR3 length is 14 residues. Germline-derived CDR1 and CDR2 are GTSNPN and SVGIG (reference sequence). CDR3 DNA: TGTGCCTGGAGGGCTTCGTCGGGGTATCAGCCCCAGCATTTT. It yields the protein CAWRASSGYQPQHF.

In this sample, this clone turned up once. V usage is TRBV28 and J usage is TRBJ1-4; no definite D call. Germline V gene sequence: CDR1 MDHEN, CDR2 SYDVKM. This CDR3 region has 15 residues. Trimming pared 5 bases from V and 1 base from J, leaving 11 bases between. The chain's CDR3 is CASSRAGGTNEKLFF. The CDR3 DNA is TGTGCCAGCAGTCGGGCGGGAGGAACTAATGAAAAACTGTTTTTT. The full variable domain, with the rest looked up from reference TRBV28 and TRBJ1-4, is DVKVTQSSRYLVKRTGEKVFLECVQDMDHENMFWYRQDPGLGLRLIYFSYDVKMKEKGDIPEGYSVSREKKERFSLILESASTNQTSMYLCASSRAGGTNEKLFFGSGTQLSVL.

The V call is TRBV11-2, the J call TRBJ2-7; D call uncertain. The germline CDR1 and CDR2 sequences are SGHAT and FQNNGV. The CDR3 length is 12 residues. V lost 1 base to trimming and J lost 4 bases, with 5 bases between them. This CDR3 is CASSLGYYEQYF. DNA of the CDR3: TGTGCCAGCAGCTTAGGATATTACGAGCAGTACTTC.

A remark on this clone: Other DNA sequences of this sample code for an identical CDR3. The chain recombines TRBV28 with TRBJ2-1; 7 positions agree with TRBD2. From germline, CDR1 is MDHEN and CDR2 SYDVKM. This CDR3 comprises 14 residues. Trimming removed 6 bases from V and 0 bases from J; junction bases left unmatched: 2. This CDR3 reads CASSGGSSYNEQFF. In DNA form, the CDR3 reads TGTGCCAGCAGCGGCGGGAGCTCCTACAATGAGCAGTTCTTC.